This TCR beta chain derives from a study of molecular identifiers for immune sequencing clone quantification. The study's findings and limits: Clone sizes could be underestimated for highly expanded clones when identical TCR molecules share a barcode. Reports indicate spiked Jurkat TCR RNA from one cell could be found among one million naive cells.

V lost 6 bases and J lost 9; bases outside the gene matches: 13. The CDR3 is made up of 15 amino acids. With regard to this clonotype: Its antigen is unknown.

TCRdb processed the PCR reads anew with MiXCR; each CDR3 protein has one entry. The sample consists of about 500,000 distinct CDR3 sequences, under 30% of them appearing once. The source is a human donor in good health. Some libraries in this study had Jurkat cell RNA spiked in. J is TRBJ2-1 and V is TRBV12-3 or TRBV12-4; 8 bases align to TRBD2. The sequencing input was naive CD8+ T cells from blood, with Jurkat cell RNA spiked in. Indicated subset: FACS-sorted CD8+CD4-CCR7+CD45RA+ naive T cells. The CDR3 coding sequence is TGTGCCAGCAGCAGACTAGCGAGCCCCCTCGGTGAGCAGTTCTTC. This codes for CASSRLASPLGEQFF.